A single sample gave rise to the 20 T cell receptor beta chains below, sequenced in a study of cytomegalovirus exposure and HLA in healthy donors. Some clones are missing from TCRdb's copy, which holds only in-frame ones; the method was immunoSEQ multiplex PCR. In the table there are over 200,000 clones, roughly 89% of which are singletons. The sequencing input was PBMCs. These receptors were taken from a woman aged 18-29 years in good health and CMV-seronegative.

CDR3 DNA: TGCGCCAGCAGCCAGGGGGACACCTTCACCGGGGAGCTGTTTTTT. Residues: CASSQGDTFTGELFF. The chain links TRBV4-1 to TRBJ2-2; TRBD1 is a possible D gene (6 bases). V lost 3 bases to trimming and J lost 4 bases, with 12 bases between them. Germline CDR1 MGHRA, CDR2 YSYEKL. This CDR3 contains 15 residues.

The chain combines TRBV7-9 with TRBJ2-5; possible D gene TRBD1, 6 bases. V gave up 5 bases and J gave up 5 bases, with 15 bases separating them. CDR1 is SEHNR, CDR2 FQNEAQ, per germline (reference sequence). The CDR3 loop spans 14 amino acids. The DNA of the CDR3 is TGTGCCAGCAGCCCAGAGCAGGGGCCGGAGACCCAGTACTTC. Protein: CASSPEQGPETQYF.

The gene calls are TRBV27 and TRBJ1-6; possible D gene TRBD1, 5 bases. Deletions cut 2 bases from V and 2 bases from J, with 7 bases between. Germline CDR1 and CDR2: MNHEY and SMNVEV (reference sequence). CDR3 length: 15 amino acids. The CDR3, as DNA: TGTGCCAGCAGTTTACAGGGCCCCTATAATTCACCCCTCCACTTT. Its protein product is CASSLQGPYNSPLHF.

The V and J genes are TRBV28 and TRBJ1-2; D is uncertain. The length of the CDR3 is 15 residues. V was shortened by 3 bases and J by 4 bases, with 15 bases between the two germline ends. Germline CDR1 MDHEN, CDR2 SYDVKM. The DNA of the CDR3 is TGTGCCAGCAGTTTCAGACTACGCACGTTCTATGGCTACACCTTC. The encoded protein is CASSFRLRTFYGYTF.

This clone was seen only once. The V and J genes are TRBV6-5 and TRBJ1-1, with 9 positions matching TRBD1. CDR3 length equals 14 residues. J lost 4 bases, V lost 2 bases, and 2 bases had no gene match. CDR1 MNHEY and CDR2 SVGAGI come from the germline V gene. CDR3 DNA sequence: TGTGCCAGCAGTTACGGGACAGGGTCCACTGAAGCTTTCTTT. As protein: CASSYGTGSTEAFF.

In regard to this clone: Distinct nucleotide sequences in the sample also encode this CDR3. This rearrangement joins TRBV5-1 to TRBJ2-5; possibly TRBD1 for D (5 bases). Trimming shortened V by 0 bases and J by 4 bases, and 10 bases separated the two germline ends. The germline gives CDR1 SGHRS, CDR2 YFSETQ. The CDR3 spans 14 residues. The CDR3 DNA is TGCGCCAGCAGCTTGGGTCAGGGTAGAGAGACCCAGTACTTC. It specifies CASSLGQGRETQYF. The full variable domain, in which reference TRBV5-1 and TRBJ2-5 provide the parts outside the CDR3, is KAGVTQTPRYLIKTRGQQVTLSCSPISGHRSVSWYQQTPGQGLQFLFEYFSETQRNKGNFPGRFSGRQFSNSRSEMNVSTLELGDSALYLCASSLGQGRETQYFGPGTRLLVL.

The gene calls are TRBV28 and TRBJ2-2, with 8 bases lining up with TRBD2. The CDR3 loop spans 16 amino acids. Looked up from germline, CDR1 is MDHEN and CDR2 is SYDVKM. The V segment lost 1 base and the J segment 6 bases; nucleotides outside the gene matches: 7. In DNA, the CDR3 is TGTGCCAGCAGTTTATTTGCGGGGGGAGGCGCCGGGGAGCTGTTTTTT. Translating gives CASSLFAGGGAGELFF. The variable domain in full, with the rest retrieved from reference TRBV28 and TRBJ2-2, is DVKVTQSSRYLVKRTGEKVFLECVQDMDHENMFWYRQDPGLGLRLIYFSYDVKMKEKGDIPEGYSVSREKKERFSLILESASTNQTSMYLCASSLFAGGGAGELFFGEGSRLTVL.

This chain links TRBV28 with TRBJ2-5; 13 bases match TRBD2. Germline V gene lookup returns CDR1 MDHEN and CDR2 SYDVKM. Trimming removed 3 bases from V and 12 bases from J; junction bases left unmatched: 7. The CDR3 totals 14 residues. CDR3 amino acids: CASSLGLAGFLKYF. CDR3 sequence (DNA): TGTGCCAGCAGTTTGGGACTAGCGGGGTTTTTGAAGTACTTC. Drawing the rest from reference TRBV28 and TRBJ2-5, the complete variable domain is DVKVTQSSRYLVKRTGEKVFLECVQDMDHENMFWYRQDPGLGLRLIYFSYDVKMKEKGDIPEGYSVSREKKERFSLILESASTNQTSMYLCASSLGLAGFLKYFGPGTRLLVL.

This clone was detected only once. The chain combines TRBV5-5 with TRBJ1-2; D remains ambiguous. The V end was cut by 6 bases, the J end by 5 bases, with 20 bases between. The CDR3 has 15 residues. CDR1 SGHKS and CDR2 YYEKEE come from the germline V gene (reference sequence). Written as DNA, the CDR3 is TGTGCCAGCAACCCGAGGAGTGGAGGATGGTATGGCTACACCTTC. It codes for CASNPRSGGWYGYTF.

The chain recombines TRBV27 with TRBJ1-5; possibly TRBD1 for D (5 bases). Germline assignment: CDR1 MNHEY and CDR2 SMNVEV (reference sequence). V lost 5 bases and J lost 6, with 14 bases in between. The CDR3 consists of 14 residues. The CDR3 DNA reads as TGTGCCAGCAGTCCGACAGCGTCATCTCAGCCCCAGCATTTT. Translated: CASSPTASSQPQHF.

The chain carries TRBV7-2 and TRBJ1-1; 12 bases line up with TRBD1. After removal of 0 bases from V and 5 bases from J, the junction contained 7 bases not matched to a gene. Germline CDR1 SGHTA, CDR2 FQGNSA. This CDR3 has 17 amino acids. Here the CDR3 reads CASSLAGTGGATTEAFF. Here the CDR3 DNA reads TGTGCCAGCAGCTTAGCGGGGACAGGGGGCGCGACGACTGAAGCTTTCTTT.

The chain links TRBV2 to TRBJ2-1; 9 positions match TRBD2. Losses at the gene ends were 4 bases for V and 6 bases for J; bases not matched to a gene: 7. CDR1 is SNHLY and CDR2 is FYNNEI in the germline V gene. This CDR3 region has 15 residues. CDR3 amino acids: CASSVLAGGRNEQFF. CDR3 sequence (DNA): TGTGCCAGCAGTGTGCTCGCGGGGGGGCGCAATGAGCAGTTCTTC.

The CDR3 DNA reads TGTGCCAGCCTGGGGCGGTACAATCAGCCCCAGCATTTT. This gives the protein CASLGRYNQPQHF. This chain links TRBV6-6 with TRBJ1-5; weak D call: TRBD1 (5 bases). Trimming pared 8 bases from V and 3 bases from J, leaving 11 bases between. The germline V gene encodes CDR1 MNHNY and CDR2 SVGAGI (reference sequence). The CDR3 runs to 13 residues.

The chain employs TRBV28 and TRBJ1-2, with 8 bases matching TRBD1. This CDR3 is built from 13 residues. Per germline, CDR1 MDHEN and CDR2 SYDVKM. The V gene end was trimmed by 8 bases and the J gene end by 4 bases; junction bases not matched to a gene: 6. The CDR3 reads CASGQGPGYGYTF. CDR3 nucleotide sequence: TGTGCCAGCGGACAGGGACCGGGCTATGGCTACACCTTC.

This sequence joins TRBV28 and TRBJ1-5; 7 nucleotides align to TRBD1. From germline, CDR1 is MDHEN and CDR2 SYDVKM. The V and J ends lost 7 bases and 6 bases, in that order; junction bases with no gene match: 9. This CDR3 comprises 14 residues. The DNA for the CDR3 is TGTGCCAGCACCCTAGGGGGCGACGGTCAGCCCCAGCATTTT. As protein: CASTLGGDGQPQHF.

The gene calls are TRBV5-6 and TRBJ2-1; TRBD2 matches at 7 bases. V dropped 4 bases and J dropped 3; count of bases not matched to a gene: 7. The CDR3 extends over 15 amino acids. CDR1 SGHDT and CDR2 YYEEEE come from the germline V gene. The CDR3 region is CASSPTGGGYNEQFF. The CDR3 region has the DNA TGTGCCAGCAGCCCCACGGGCGGGGGCTACAATGAGCAGTTCTTC.

V gene TRBV4-3 combines with J gene TRBJ2-1, with TRBD1 matching over 8 bases. Germline CDR1 and CDR2: LGHNA and YSLEER. The V segment lost 1 base and the J segment 6 bases; nucleotides outside the gene matches: 8. The CDR3 runs to 16 residues. The CDR3 sequence: CASSQGFRDRTNEQFF. CDR3 sequence (DNA): TGCGCCAGCAGCCAAGGATTCCGGGACAGGACCAATGAGCAGTTCTTC.

V and J are TRBV7-9 and TRBJ1-3, with 7 bases that match TRBD1. This CDR3 is built from 12 residues. Trimming took 6 bases from V and 4 from J; bases not matched to a gene: 0. Per germline, CDR1 SEHNR and CDR2 FQNEAQ (reference sequence). The DNA for the CDR3 is TGTGCCAGCAGGACAGGGGGAAACACCATATATTTT. Translated, it gives CASRTGGNTIYF. The whole variable domain, remainder taken from reference TRBV7-9 and TRBJ1-3, is DTGVSQNPRHKITKRGQNVTFRCDPISEHNRLYWYRQTLGQGPEFLTYFQNEAQLEKSRLLSDRFSAERPKGSFSTLEIQRTEQGDSAMYLCASRTGGNTIYFGEGSWLTVV.

This clone was picked up one time. The gene calls are TRBV2 and TRBJ1-6; TRBD1 aligns across 10 bases. The CDR3 extends over 15 amino acids. With 7 bases clipped from V and 8 bases from J, the junction kept 8 bases outside the gene matches. CDR1 is SNHLY, CDR2 FYNNEI, per germline. CDR3 DNA sequence: TGTGCCAGCAAAAGACAGGGGGCAACGGATTCACCCCTCCACTTT. Protein: CASKRQGATDSPLHF.

The rearrangement links TRBV7-8 to TRBJ2-5; weak D call: TRBD2 (7 bases). This CDR3 spans 15 amino acids. Deletions cut 1 base from V and 5 bases from J, with 14 bases between. Germline V gene sequence: CDR1 SGHVS, CDR2 FQNEAQ. The CDR3 DNA sequence: TGTGCCAGCAGCTTAGTGGCGGGGGCCGGGGAGACCCAGTACTTC. The encoded protein is CASSLVAGAGETQYF.